These T cell receptor beta chains were read from a single sample in a study of PD-1 blockade in classical Hodgkin lymphoma. Data came from immunoSEQ multiplex PCR; TCRdb stores just in-frame clones and leaves some out. The sample lists roughly 2,900 clones; over 75% were seen once. The material was CD8+ T cells from blood, obtained before the fourth cycle of nivolumab. Receptor source: a human donor with classical Hodgkin lymphoma. Both conserved end residues are part of each CDR3. Each record gives: clone size, J gene, D gene, V gene, CDR3 length, CDR3 protein, CDR3 DNA. D genes are given only for firm matches. Clone size is stated in some rows and not others, as once, few, many or a class when expanded.

once TRBJ1-2 . TRBV27 13 CASSFGGSGGYTF TGTGCCAGCAGTTTCGGGGGAAGCGGCGGCTACACCTTC
. TRBJ2-1 . TRBV5-6 14 CASSLGDGEVEQFF TGTGCCAGCAGCTTGGGGGACGGGGAGGTTGAGCAGTTCTTC
. TRBJ2-3 . TRBV4-3 16 CASSQNLAGVADTQYF TGCGCCAGCAGCCAAAACCTAGCTGGTGTCGCAGATACGCAGTATTTT
few TRBJ2-5 . TRBV27 18 CASSLTRFLASPQETQYF TGTGCCAGCAGTCTGACGCGGTTTTTGGCTAGCCCCCAAGAGACCCAGTACTTC
. TRBJ1-3 . TRBV27 11 CASWAGNTIYF TGTGCCAGCTGGGCCGGAAACACCATATATTTT
. TRBJ2-5 . TRBV9 11 CASGPEETQYF TGTGCCAGCGGGCCCGAGGAGACCCAGTACTTC
. TRBJ2-1 . TRBV6-1 15 CASSASLSSYNEQFF TGTGCCAGCAGTGCCTCCCTTAGCTCCTACAATGAGCAGTTCTTC
large TRBJ2-7 . TRBV5-5 14 CASSSGRGTYEQYF TGTGCCAGCAGCTCGGGTCGGGGAACCTACGAGCAGTACTTC
. TRBJ2-2 TRBD1 TRBV11-3 16 CASSSRPGGGTGELFF TGTGCCAGCAGCTCCCGTCCAGGGGGCGGTACCGGGGAGCTGTTTTTT
. TRBJ2-3 TRBD2 TRBV5-4 15 CARRASGRGVDTQYF TGTGCCAGGAGGGCTAGCGGGAGAGGCGTGGATACGCAGTATTTT